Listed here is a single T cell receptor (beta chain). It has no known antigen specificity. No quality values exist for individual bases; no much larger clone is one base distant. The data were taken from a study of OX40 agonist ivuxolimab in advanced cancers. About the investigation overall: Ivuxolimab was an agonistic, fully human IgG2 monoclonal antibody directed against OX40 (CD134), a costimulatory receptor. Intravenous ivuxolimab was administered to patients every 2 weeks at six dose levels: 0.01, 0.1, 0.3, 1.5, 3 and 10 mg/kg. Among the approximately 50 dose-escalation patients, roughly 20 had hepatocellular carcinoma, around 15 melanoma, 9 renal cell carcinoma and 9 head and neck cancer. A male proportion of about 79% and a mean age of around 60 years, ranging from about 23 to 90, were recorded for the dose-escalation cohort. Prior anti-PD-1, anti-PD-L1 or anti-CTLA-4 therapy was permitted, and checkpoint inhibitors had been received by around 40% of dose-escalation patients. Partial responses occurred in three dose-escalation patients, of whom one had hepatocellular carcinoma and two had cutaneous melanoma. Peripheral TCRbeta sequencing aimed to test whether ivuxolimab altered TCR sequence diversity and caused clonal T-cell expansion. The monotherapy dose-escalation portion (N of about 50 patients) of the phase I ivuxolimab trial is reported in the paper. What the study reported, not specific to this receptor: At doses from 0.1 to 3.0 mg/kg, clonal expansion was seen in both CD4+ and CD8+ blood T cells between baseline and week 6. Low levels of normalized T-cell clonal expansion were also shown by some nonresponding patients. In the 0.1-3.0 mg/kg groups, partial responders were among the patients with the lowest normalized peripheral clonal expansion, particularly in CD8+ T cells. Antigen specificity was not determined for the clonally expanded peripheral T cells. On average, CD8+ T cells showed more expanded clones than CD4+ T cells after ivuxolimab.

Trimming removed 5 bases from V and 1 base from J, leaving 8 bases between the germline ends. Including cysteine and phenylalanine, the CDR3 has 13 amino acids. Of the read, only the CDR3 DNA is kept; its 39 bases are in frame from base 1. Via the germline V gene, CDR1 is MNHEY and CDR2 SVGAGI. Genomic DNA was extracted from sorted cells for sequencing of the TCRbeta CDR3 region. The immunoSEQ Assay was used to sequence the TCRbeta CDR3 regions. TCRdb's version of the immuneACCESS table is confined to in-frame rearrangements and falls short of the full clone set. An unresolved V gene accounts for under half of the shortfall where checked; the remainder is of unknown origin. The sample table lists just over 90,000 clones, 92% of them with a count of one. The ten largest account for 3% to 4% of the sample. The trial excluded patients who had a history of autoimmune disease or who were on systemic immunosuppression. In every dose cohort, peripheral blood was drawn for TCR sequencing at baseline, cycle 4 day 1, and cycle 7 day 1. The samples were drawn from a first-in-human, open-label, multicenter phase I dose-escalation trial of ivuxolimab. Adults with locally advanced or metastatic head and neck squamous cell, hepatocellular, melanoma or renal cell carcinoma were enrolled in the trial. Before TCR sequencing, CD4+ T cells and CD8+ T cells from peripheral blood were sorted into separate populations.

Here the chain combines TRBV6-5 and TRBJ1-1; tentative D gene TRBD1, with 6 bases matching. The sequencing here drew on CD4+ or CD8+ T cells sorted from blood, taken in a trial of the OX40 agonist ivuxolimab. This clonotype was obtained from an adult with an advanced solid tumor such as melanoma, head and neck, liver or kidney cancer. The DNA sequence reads TGTGCCAGCAGTGGGGGGGCGAACACTGAAGCTTTCTTT. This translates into CASSGGANTEAFF.